In this sample, the clone carrying this TCR beta chain turned up many times. Antigen specificity is unknown. This record comes from a study of Graves' ophthalmopathy and Graves' hyperthyroidism. Study-wide results and limits: The authors also found most expanded thyroid clonotypes above 0.001 frequency in blood. Ophthalmopathy progression predictions by the model showed around 72% specificity and approximately 69% sensitivity.

Using RNA transcripts, the TCR beta CDR3 regions were amplified. The library came from an HTBI-primed first-round RT-PCR and a second-round multiplex PCR. Each CDR3 protein is one row after TCRdb ran MiXCR on the multiplex PCR reads. The table lists over a million distinct CDR3 sequences, about 36% of them singletons. This CDR3 comprises 11 residues. Per germline, CDR1 LNHDA and CDR2 SQIVND (reference sequence). Trimming cost V 6 bases and J 4 bases, with 4 bases left between them. This receptor was taken from an adult man with Graves' hyperthyroidism. The chain links TRBV19 to TRBJ1-3; no clear D. Sequencing used peripheral blood or thyroid tissue (not recorded which). CDR3 nucleotide sequence: TGTGCCAGTAGGAGCGGAAACACCATATATTTT. It encodes CASRSGNTIYF. The whole variable domain, filled in from reference TRBV19 and TRBJ1-3, reads DGGITQSPKYLFRKEGQNVTLSCEQNLNHDAMYWYRQDPGQGLRLIYYSQIVNDFQKGDIAEGYSVSREKKESFPLTVTSAQKNPTAFYLCASRSGNTIYFGEGSWLTVV.